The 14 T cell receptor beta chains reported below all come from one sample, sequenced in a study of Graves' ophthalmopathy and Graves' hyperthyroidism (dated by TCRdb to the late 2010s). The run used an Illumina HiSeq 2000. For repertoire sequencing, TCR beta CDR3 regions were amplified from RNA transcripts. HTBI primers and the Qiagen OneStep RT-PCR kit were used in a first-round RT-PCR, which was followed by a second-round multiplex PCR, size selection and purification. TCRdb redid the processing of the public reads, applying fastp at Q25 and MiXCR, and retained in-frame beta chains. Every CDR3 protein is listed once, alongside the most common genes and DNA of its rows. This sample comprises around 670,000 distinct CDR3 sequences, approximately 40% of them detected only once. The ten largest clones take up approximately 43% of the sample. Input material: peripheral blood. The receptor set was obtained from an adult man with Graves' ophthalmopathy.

CDR3 nucleotides: TGTGCCAGCAGCTTGGAATGGGGCGCTGAAGCTTTCTTT. Residues: CASSLEWGAEAFF. The chain joins TRBV7-2 to TRBJ1-1; tentative D call: TRBD1 (5 bases). This CDR3 contains 13 residues. The germline V gene has CDR1 SGHTA and CDR2 FQGNSA. Trimming pared 3 bases from V and 6 bases from J, leaving 11 bases between. Looking up the rest from reference TRBV7-2 and TRBJ1-1 gives the full variable domain: GAGVSQSPSNKVTEKGKDVELRCDPISGHTALYWYRQSLGQGLEFLIYFQGNSAPDKSGLPSDRFSAERTGGSVSTLTIQRTQQEDSAVYLCASSLEWGAEAFFGQGTRLTVV.

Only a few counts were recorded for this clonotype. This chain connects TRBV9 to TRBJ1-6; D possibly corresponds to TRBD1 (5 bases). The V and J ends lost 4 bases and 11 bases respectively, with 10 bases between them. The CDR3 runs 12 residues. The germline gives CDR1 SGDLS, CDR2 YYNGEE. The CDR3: CASSFRDPPLHF. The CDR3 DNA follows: TGTGCCAGCAGCTTCCGGGACCCACCCCTCCACTTT.

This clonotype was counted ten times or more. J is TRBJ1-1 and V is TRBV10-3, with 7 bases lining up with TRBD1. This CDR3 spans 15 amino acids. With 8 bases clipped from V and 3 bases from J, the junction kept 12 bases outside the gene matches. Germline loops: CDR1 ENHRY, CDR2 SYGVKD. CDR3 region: CAIVSVQGQHTEAFF. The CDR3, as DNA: TGTGCCATCGTTTCGGTTCAGGGACAGCACACTGAAGCTTTCTTT.

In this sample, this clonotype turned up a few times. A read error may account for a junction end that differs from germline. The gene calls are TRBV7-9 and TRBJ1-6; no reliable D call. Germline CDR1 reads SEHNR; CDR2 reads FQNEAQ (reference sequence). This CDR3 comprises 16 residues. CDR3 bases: TGCGCCAGCAGCCAAGATCGGGTGGCCCATGGGTCACCCCTCCACTTT. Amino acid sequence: CASSQDRVAHGSPLHF.

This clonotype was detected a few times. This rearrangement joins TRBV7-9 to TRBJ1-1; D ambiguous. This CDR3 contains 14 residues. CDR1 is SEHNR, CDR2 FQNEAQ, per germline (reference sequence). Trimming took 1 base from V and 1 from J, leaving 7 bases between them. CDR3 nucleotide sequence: TGTGCCAGCAGCTTAGGATTTCGGAACACTGAAGCTTTCTTT. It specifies CASSLGFRNTEAFF.

CDR3 protein: CSFIYEQYF. CDR3 bases: TGCAGCTTCATCTACGAGCAGTACTTC. The chain carries TRBV29-1 and TRBJ2-7; D not certain. There are 9 residues in the CDR3. V shed 8 bases and J shed 3 bases, with 5 bases lying between them. Per germline, CDR1 SQVTM and CDR2 ANQGSEA.

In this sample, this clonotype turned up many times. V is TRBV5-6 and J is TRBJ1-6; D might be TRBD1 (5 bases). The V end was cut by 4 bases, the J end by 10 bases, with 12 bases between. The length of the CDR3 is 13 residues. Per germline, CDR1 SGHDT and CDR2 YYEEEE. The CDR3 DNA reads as TGTGCCAGCAGCCTGGACATTCGCTCACCCCTCCACTTT. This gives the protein CASSLDIRSPLHF.

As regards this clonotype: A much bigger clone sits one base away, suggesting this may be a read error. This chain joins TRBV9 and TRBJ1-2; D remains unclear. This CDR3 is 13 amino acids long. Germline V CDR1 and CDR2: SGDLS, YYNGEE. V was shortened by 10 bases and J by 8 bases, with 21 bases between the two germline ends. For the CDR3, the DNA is TGTGCCGGCGGCACCGAATTTTGGGAAGGCTACACCTTC. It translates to CAGGTEFWEGYTF.

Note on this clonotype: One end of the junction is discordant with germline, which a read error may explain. The CDR3 coding sequence is TGTGCCAGCAGTGACGGACTGGGGGAGACCCAGTACTTC. Translating gives CASSDGLGETQYF. The rearrangement uses TRBV10-3 and TRBJ2-5; D is perhaps TRBD2 (5 bases). This CDR3 has 13 residues. Germline V gives CDR1 ENHRY, CDR2 SYGVKD.

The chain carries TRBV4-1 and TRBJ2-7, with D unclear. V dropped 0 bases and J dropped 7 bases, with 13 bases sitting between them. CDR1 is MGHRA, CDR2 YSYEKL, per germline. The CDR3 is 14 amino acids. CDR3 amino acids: CASSQDGMTGEQYF. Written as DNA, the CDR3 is TGCGCCAGCAGCCAAGATGGGATGACCGGGGAGCAGTACTTC.

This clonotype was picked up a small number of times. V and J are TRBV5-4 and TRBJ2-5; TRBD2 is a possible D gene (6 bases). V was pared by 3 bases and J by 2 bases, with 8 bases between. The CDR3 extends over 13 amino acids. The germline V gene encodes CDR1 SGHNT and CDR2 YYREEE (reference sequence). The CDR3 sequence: CASSWGTQETQYF. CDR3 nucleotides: TGTGCCAGCAGCTGGGGGACTCAAGAGACCCAGTACTTC.

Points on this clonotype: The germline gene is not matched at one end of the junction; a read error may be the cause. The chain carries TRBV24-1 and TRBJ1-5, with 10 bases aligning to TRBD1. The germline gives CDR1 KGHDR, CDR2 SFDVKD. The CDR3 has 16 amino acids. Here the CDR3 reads CASSLRTGTGDQPQHF. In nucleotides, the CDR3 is TGTGCCAGCAGTCTGCGAACCGGGACAGGGGATCAGCCCCAGCATTTT.

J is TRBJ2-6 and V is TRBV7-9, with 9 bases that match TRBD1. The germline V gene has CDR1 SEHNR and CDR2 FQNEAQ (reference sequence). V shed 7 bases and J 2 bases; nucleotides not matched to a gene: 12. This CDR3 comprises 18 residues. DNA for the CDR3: TGTGCCAGCAACCAACGTACTACAGGGGGCGCTGGGGCCAACGTCCTGACTTTC. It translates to CASNQRTTGGAGANVLTF.

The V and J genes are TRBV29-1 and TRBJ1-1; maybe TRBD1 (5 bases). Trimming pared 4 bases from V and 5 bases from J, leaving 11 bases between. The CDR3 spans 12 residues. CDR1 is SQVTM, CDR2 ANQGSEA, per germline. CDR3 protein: CSVGGGRTEAFF. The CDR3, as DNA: TGCAGCGTTGGGGGGGGGAGGACTGAAGCTTTCTTT.